The 7 T cell receptor beta chains below were found in one sample sequenced in a study of tumor-infiltrating lymphocytes in localized non-small cell lung cancer. Only in-frame clones appear in the TCRdb table, and some are missing; sequencing was by immunoSEQ multiplex PCR. The data contain around 25,000 clones, just under 75% of them singletons. Specimen: lung tumor tissue. All receptors derive from a human donor with non-small cell lung cancer.

The J gene is TRBJ1-1, the V gene TRBV30, with a possible D match to TRBD1 (5 bases). The germline V and J ends were trimmed by 2 bases and 0 bases, with 19 bases remaining between them. Germline V gene sequence: CDR1 GTSNPN, CDR2 SVGIG (reference sequence). CDR3 length: 17 residues. The CDR3 nucleotides read TGTGCCTGGAGTTCGAGACCGGGGCTAACCGTGAACACTGAAGCTTTCTTT. Translating it yields CAWSSRPGLTVNTEAFF.

The V and J genes are TRBV5-4 and TRBJ1-1; weak D call: TRBD1 (6 bases). Per germline, CDR1 SGHNT and CDR2 YYREEE (reference sequence). The CDR3 is 14 residues long. The V and J ends lost 5 bases and 2 bases respectively, with 13 bases between them. The CDR3, as DNA: TGTGCCAGCAGTGGAGGGGGTTCTAACACTGAAGCTTTCTTT. Translating gives CASSGGGSNTEAFF.

The chain combines TRBV7-2 with TRBJ2-7; 8 bases fit TRBD1. The CDR3 spans 13 residues. The J segment lost 6 bases and the V segment lost 5 bases, leaving 6 bases of the junction unmatched. CDR1 is SGHTA and CDR2 is FQGNSA in the germline V gene. The CDR3, as DNA: TGTGCCAGCAGCCCACAGGGGGTCGTCGAGCAGTACTTC. Its translation is CASSPQGVVEQYF.

The chain couples TRBV15 to TRBJ1-6; D call uncertain. This CDR3 is 16 amino acids long. Germline V CDR1 and CDR2: LNHNV, YYDKDF (reference sequence). The V gene lost 1 base and the J gene lost 0 bases, with 7 bases spanning the gap. The CDR3 region has the DNA TGTGCCACCAGCAGAGTACCACGCTCCTATAATTCACCCCTCCACTTT. Protein product: CATSRVPRSYNSPLHF. Full variable domain (rest looked up from reference TRBV15 and TRBJ1-6): DAMVIQNPRYQVTQFGKPVTLSCSQTLNHNVMYWYQQKSSQAPKLLFHYYDKDFNNEADTPDNFQSRRPNTSFCFLDIRSPGLGDTAMYLCATSRVPRSYNSPLHFGNGTRLTVT.

This clone has just one count. V and J are TRBV10-3 and TRBJ2-7; no clear D gene. Germline V gene lookup returns CDR1 ENHRY and CDR2 SYGVKD. Deletions cut 3 bases from V and 0 bases from J, with 12 bases between. This CDR3 has 15 residues. For the CDR3, the DNA is TGTGCCATCAGTGATCCGGAGAAGAGCTCCTACGAGCAGTACTTC. It yields the protein CAISDPEKSSYEQYF.

This clone has a handful of counts. The J gene is TRBJ2-2, the V gene TRBV5-1; D is perhaps TRBD1 (6 bases). CDR3 length equals 14 residues. V was cut by 1 base and J by 7 bases, with 11 bases left in between. Germline CDR1 reads SGHRS; CDR2 reads YFSETQ. CDR3 in DNA: TGCGCCAGCAGCTTGAGGACAGTCAGCGGGGAGCTGTTTTTT. It encodes CASSLRTVSGELFF.

The V call is TRBV2, the J call TRBJ2-5; 9 bases agree with TRBD1. Losses at the gene ends were 8 bases for V and 5 bases for J; bases not matched to a gene: 6. In germline, CDR1 is SNHLY, CDR2 FYNNEI. This CDR3 has 13 residues. The chain's CDR3 is CASEQGARETQYF. CDR3 sequence (DNA): TGTGCCAGCGAACAGGGGGCGCGGGAGACCCAGTACTTC.